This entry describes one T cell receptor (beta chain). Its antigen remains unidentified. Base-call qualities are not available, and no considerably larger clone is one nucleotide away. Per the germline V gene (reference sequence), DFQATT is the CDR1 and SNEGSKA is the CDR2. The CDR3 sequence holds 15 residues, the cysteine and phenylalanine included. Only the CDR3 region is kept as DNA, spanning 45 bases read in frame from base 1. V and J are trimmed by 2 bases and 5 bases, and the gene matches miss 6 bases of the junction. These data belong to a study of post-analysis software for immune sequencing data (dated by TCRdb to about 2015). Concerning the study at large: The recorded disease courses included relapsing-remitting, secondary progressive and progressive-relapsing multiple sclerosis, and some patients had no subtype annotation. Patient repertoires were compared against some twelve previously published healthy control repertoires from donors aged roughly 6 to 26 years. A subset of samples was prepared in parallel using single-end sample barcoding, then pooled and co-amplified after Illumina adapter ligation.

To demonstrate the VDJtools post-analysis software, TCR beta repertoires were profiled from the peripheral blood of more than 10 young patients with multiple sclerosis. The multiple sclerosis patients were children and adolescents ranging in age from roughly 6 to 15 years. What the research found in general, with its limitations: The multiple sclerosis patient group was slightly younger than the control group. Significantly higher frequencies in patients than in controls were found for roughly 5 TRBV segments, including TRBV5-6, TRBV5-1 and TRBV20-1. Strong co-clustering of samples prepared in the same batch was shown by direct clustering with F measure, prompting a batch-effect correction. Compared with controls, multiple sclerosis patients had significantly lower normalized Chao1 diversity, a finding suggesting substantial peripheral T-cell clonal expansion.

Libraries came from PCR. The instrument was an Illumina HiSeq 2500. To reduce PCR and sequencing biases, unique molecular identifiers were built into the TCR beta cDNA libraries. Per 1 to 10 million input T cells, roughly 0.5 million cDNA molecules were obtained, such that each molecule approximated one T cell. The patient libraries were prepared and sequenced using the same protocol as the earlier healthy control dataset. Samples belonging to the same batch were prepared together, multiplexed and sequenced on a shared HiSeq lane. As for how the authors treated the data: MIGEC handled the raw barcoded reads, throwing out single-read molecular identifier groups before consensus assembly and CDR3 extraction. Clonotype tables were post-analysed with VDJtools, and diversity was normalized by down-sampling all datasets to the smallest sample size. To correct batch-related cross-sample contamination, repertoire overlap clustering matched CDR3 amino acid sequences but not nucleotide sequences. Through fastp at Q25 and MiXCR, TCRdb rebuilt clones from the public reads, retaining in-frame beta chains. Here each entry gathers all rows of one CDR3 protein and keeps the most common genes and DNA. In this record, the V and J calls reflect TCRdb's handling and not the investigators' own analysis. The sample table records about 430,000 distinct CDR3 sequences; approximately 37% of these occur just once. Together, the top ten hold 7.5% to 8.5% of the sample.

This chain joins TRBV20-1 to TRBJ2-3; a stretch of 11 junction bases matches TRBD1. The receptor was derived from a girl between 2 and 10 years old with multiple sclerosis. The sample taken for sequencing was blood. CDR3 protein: CSARIRTGGKDTQYF. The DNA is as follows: TGCAGTGCTAGAATCCGGACAGGGGGCAAAGATACGCAGTATTTT.